The 4 T cell receptor beta chains in this list originate from one sample, sequenced in a study of blood T cells in healthy people across ages. Combining a sample-barcoded 5' primer with a J-beta primer mix, a second PCR ran for 7 to 11 cycles. MiXCR, applied by TCRdb to the 5' RACE reads, yields one record per CDR3 protein. There are roughly 800,000 distinct CDR3 sequences in the sample; approximately 25% occur only once, and 9.4% lies in the top ten. The data were also submitted as part of a second study, on T cells of mothers and their children.

Sequences were obtained from blood. The receptors come from a boy aged 5-17 years in good health.

V is TRBV5-6 and J is TRBJ2-1, with D tentatively TRBD1 (6 bases). This CDR3 is 12 amino acids long. V was cut by 4 bases and J by 6 bases, with 8 bases left in between. Germline CDR1 SGHDT, CDR2 YYEEEE. CDR3 loop: CASSGDTNEQFF. The CDR3 nucleotides read TGTGCCAGCAGCGGGGACACCAATGAGCAGTTCTTC.

The genes are TRBV15 and TRBJ1-1; 7 bases agree with TRBD1. The CDR3 is 14 residues long. CDR1 is LNHNV, CDR2 YYDKDF, per germline (reference sequence). V lost 8 bases and J lost 4; bases outside the gene matches: 10. DNA of the CDR3: TGTGCCACCTCCCCCGGGACAGATGCCACTGAAGCTTTCTTT. Its protein is CATSPGTDATEAFF.

J is TRBJ2-2 and V is TRBV6-5, with 11 bases lining up with TRBD2. CDR1 and CDR2 from the germline V gene are MNHEY and SVGAGI. This CDR3 is built from 14 residues. V lost 7 bases and J lost 5; bases outside the gene matches: 3. In DNA, the CDR3 is TGTGCCAGCATGCTAGCGGGGGGTACCGGGGAGCTGTTTTTT. Amino acids: CASMLAGGTGELFF.

The V and J genes are TRBV14 and TRBJ1-3, with unresolved D. Germline lookup yields CDR1 SGHDN and CDR2 FVKESK. This CDR3 contains 14 residues. Trimming removed 2 bases at V and 4 bases at J, with 9 bases between. This CDR3 is CASSQSGLGNTIYF. The CDR3, as DNA: TGTGCCAGCAGCCAATCCGGGCTCGGAAACACCATATATTTT.